This TCR beta chain was recorded in a study of cytomegalovirus exposure and HLA in healthy donors. Overall study findings and caveats: Being productive about 90% or about 30% of the time was typical of most TCR beta V segments in an earlier analysis. Later genetic work tied a missense DCLRE1C variant to beta-chain V and J trimming.

The CDR3 totals 16 residues. With 8 bases removed from V and 0 bases from J, the gap between germline ends came to 17 bases. Germline loops: CDR1 MDHEN, CDR2 SYDVKM. The primer mix had 60 Vbeta and 13 Jbeta primers. Some clones are missing from TCRdb's copy, which holds only in-frame ones; the method was immunoSEQ multiplex PCR. In the table there are over 150,000 clones, 84% of which are singletons. A word on this clone: Antigen specificity is unknown.

Each donor was nominally healthy when sampled (though unrecorded immune exposures were likely). This rearrangement joins TRBV28 to TRBJ2-1; D possibly corresponds to TRBD1 (5 bases). The receptor's source is a man between 18 and 35 years old in good health and CMV-seronegative. The sequenced material came from PBMCs. CDR3 sequence reads: CASLPQGWTSYNEQFF. CDR3 DNA sequence: TGTGCCAGCTTACCTCAGGGCTGGACCTCCTACAATGAGCAGTTCTTC. Based on the CDR3 plus reference TRBV28 and TRBJ2-1, the full variable domain is DVKVTQSSRYLVKRTGEKVFLECVQDMDHENMFWYRQDPGLGLRLIYFSYDVKMKEKGDIPEGYSVSREKKERFSLILESASTNQTSMYLCASLPQGWTSYNEQFFGPGTRLTVL.